The source of this T cell receptor beta chain is a study of shared clonotypes between healthy human individuals. Samples underwent the assay at deep level. Profiled with immunoSEQ multiplex PCR; TCRdb holds only in-frame clones, not every one. The sample lists roughly 700,000 clones, less than 85% occurring once. CDR3 size: 16 residues. V dropped 2 bases and J dropped 0 bases, with 12 bases sitting between them. In germline, CDR1 is WNHNN, CDR2 SYGVQD (reference sequence). Points from the study as a whole: Non-shared clonotypes had lower generation probabilities than those shared by all four donors.

As to this clone: Antigen unknown.

This chain uses TRBV10-1 with TRBJ2-3; D is possibly TRBD1 (5 bases). This receptor was obtained from a woman in her twenties or thirties in good health. Sequenced: memory CD4+ T cells sorted from blood. Subset here: CD45RA-negative fraction. The CDR3 protein is CASSEHQGLSTDTQYF. The CDR3 DNA reads TGCGCCAGCAGTGAGCACCAGGGTCTGAGCACAGATACGCAGTATTTT.